This T cell receptor (beta chain) was sequenced during a study of T cell repertoires in cytomegalovirus infection (dated by TCRdb to about 2019). About the investigation overall: Donor HLA type was relevant to the analysis, because carriage of CMV infection together with the matching HLA type was indicated by public TCR beta signatures.

The listed sequencing device is Illumina HiSeq 1500. The public reads were quality trimmed at Q25 with fastp and then assembled into clones with MiXCR by TCRdb, keeping productive beta chains. Entries that share a CDR3 protein sequence are merged under the most common genes and DNA. The sample has around 320,000 distinct CDR3 sequences on record, around 9.5% of them singletons. The ten largest make up roughly 4.5% of the sample. What the research found in general, with its limitations: Carriers of CMV infection plus the relevant HLA type were discriminated by the cumulative frequency of public TCR beta family members in the study cohort and in an independent 352-donor cohort. The ex vivo response was dominated by HLA-C-restricted CMV-specific TCR beta clonotypes, which also provided the single most frequent clonotype in two of eight donors.

Comment on this clonotype: It has no known antigen specificity. The input lacks base qualities; no much larger clone sits a single base away.

Trimming removed 3 bases from V and 1 base from J, leaving 9 bases between the germline ends. Including cysteine and phenylalanine, the CDR3 has 15 amino acids. Only CDR3 DNA is held: 45 bases, read in frame from base 1. Based on the germline V gene, the CDR1 and CDR2 sequences are ENHRY and SYGVKD. The sample was PBMCs. This TCR was sampled from a human donor in good health (CMV status not recorded). Some clones in this sample may be carry-over from other donors' samples. Here the chain combines TRBV10-3 and TRBJ2-2; TRBD1 is a possible D gene, resting on 6 matching bases. CDR3 reads: CAISELQGNTGELFF. The DNA is as follows: TGTGCCATCAGTGAACTACAGGGGAACACCGGGGAGCTGTTTTTT.